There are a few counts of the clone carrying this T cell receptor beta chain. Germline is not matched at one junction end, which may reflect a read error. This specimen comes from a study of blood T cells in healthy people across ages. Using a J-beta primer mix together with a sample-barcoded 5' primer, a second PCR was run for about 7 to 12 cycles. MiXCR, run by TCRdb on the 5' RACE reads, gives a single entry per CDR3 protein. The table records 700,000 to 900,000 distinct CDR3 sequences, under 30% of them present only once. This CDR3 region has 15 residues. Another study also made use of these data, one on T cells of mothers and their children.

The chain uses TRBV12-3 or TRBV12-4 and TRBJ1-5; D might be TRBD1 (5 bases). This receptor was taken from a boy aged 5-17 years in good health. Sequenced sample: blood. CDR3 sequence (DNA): TGTGCCAGCAGTTTAGGGGGCGTGGGCAATCAGCTCCAGCATTTT. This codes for CASSLGGVGNQLQHF.